One TCR beta chain is described in this entry. Antigen specificity is unknown. The sample belongs to a study of T cell repertoires in cytomegalovirus infection. At the level of the study: In public TCR beta signatures, there were indications of both CMV infection and matching HLA type.

TCRdb reprocessed the reads via MiXCR and lists one record per CDR3 protein. The profile shows under 120,000 distinct CDR3 sequences, roughly 41% of them singletons. General study points: It was HLA-C-restricted CMV-specific TCR beta clonotypes that dominated the response ex vivo.

Between the trimmed V and J ends, which lost 2 bases and 2 bases, there was a span of 7 bases. Germline lookup yields CDR1 MNHEY and CDR2 SVGAGI. CDR3 length equals 14 residues. This TCR came from a human donor in good health (CMV status not recorded). Some clones in this sample may be carry-over from other donors' samples. This material consisted of CD8+ T cells from cultured PBMCs, taken from culture after CMV antigen stimulation. The J gene is TRBJ2-1, the V gene TRBV6-5, with D hard to call. In DNA, the CDR3 is TGTGCCAGCAGTTACCCTAGTCCCTACAATGAGCAGTTCTTC. As protein: CASSYPSPYNEQFF.